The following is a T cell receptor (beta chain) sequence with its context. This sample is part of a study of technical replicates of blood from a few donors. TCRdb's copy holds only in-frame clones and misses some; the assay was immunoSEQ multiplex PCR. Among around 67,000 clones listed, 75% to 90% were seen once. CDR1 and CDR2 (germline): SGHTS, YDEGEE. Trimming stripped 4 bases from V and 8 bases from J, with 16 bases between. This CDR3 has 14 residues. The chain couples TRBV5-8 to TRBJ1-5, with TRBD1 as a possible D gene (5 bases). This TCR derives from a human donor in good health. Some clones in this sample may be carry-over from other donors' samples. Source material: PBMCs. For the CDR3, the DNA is TGTGCCAGCAGCCCGGGACTGAGGGAGGAGCCCCAGCATTTT. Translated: CASSPGLREEPQHF.